The rows below give T cell receptor beta chains drawn from one sample of a study of OX40 agonist ivuxolimab in advanced cancers. Produced via immunoSEQ multiplex PCR; TCRdb's table is partial and in-frame only. The sample shows 80,000 or so clones, 89% of them seen only once. Sequenced material: CD4+ or CD8+ T cells sorted from blood, taken in a trial of the OX40 agonist ivuxolimab. The source is an adult with an advanced solid tumor such as melanoma, head and neck, liver or kidney cancer. The CDR3 runs from the conserved cysteine through the conserved F or W. Each record gives: J gene, CDR3 length, D gene, clone size, V gene, CDR3 protein, CDR3 DNA. The D gene is left open where the match is weak. Clone size is shown for a subset of rows, as once, few, many or a class of expanded clone.

>TRBJ2-1|16|NA|NA|TRBV13
CASSFGDPPGYNEQFF
TGTGCCAGCAGCTTCGGTGATCCTCCCGGCTACAATGAGCAGTTCTTC
>TRBJ2-5|14|NA|few|TRBV5-1
CASSLGGVQETQYF
TGCGCCAGCAGCTTGGGCGGGGTCCAAGAGACCCAGTACTTC
>TRBJ1-1|17|NA|NA|TRBV6-1
CASSEALLQIPRAEAFF
TGTGCCAGCAGTGAAGCGCTTCTACAGATCCCACGGGCTGAAGCTTTCTTT
>TRBJ2-1|15|TRBD2|NA|TRBV11-3
CASSLQRGASDEQFF
TGTGCCAGCAGTCTTCAGCGGGGGGCTTCGGATGAGCAGTTCTTC
>TRBJ2-7|15|NA|once|TRBV6-6
CASSYSSLANYEQYF
TGTGCCAGCAGTTACTCGTCACTAGCCAACTACGAGCAGTACTTC
>TRBJ1-2|14|NA|few|TRBV19
CASISRDSLRNYTF
TGTGCCAGTATAAGTCGAGACAGCCTCAGAAACTACACCTTC
>TRBJ2-5|13|NA|NA|TRBV7-2
CASSLMDRQTQYF
TGTGCCAGCAGCTTGATGGACCGCCAGACCCAGTACTTC
>TRBJ1-6|13|NA|NA|TRBV30
CACQVAGNSPLHF
TGTGCCTGCCAGGTCGCAGGGAATTCACCCCTCCACTTT
>TRBJ2-5|16|TRBD2|NA|TRBV18
CASSLVAGGISKTQYF
TGTGCCAGCTCACTCGTAGCGGGAGGGATTTCCAAGACCCAGTACTTC
>TRBJ1-2|14|NA|once|TRBV5-6
CASSLSIHMGGYTF
TGTGCCAGCAGCTTATCCATCCACATGGGGGGCTACACCTTC
>TRBJ1-2|13|TRBD1|NA|TRBV29-1
CSVPGTVDYGYTF
TGCAGCGTCCCCGGGACAGTAGATTATGGCTACACCTTC
>TRBJ2-3|13|TRBD2|NA|TRBV30
CAWRGGSTDTQYF
TGTGCCTGGCGCGGGGGTAGCACAGATACGCAGTATTTT
>TRBJ2-5|12|NA|NA|TRBV11-2
CASRVSSETQYF
TGTGCCAGCAGGGTTAGCTCAGAGACCCAGTACTTC
>TRBJ1-2|13|NA|few|TRBV19
CASSIRAGHGYTF
TGTGCCAGTAGTATAAGGGCCGGTCATGGCTACACCTTC
>TRBJ1-1|12|NA|NA|TRBV5-1
CASSLASVGAFF
TGCGCCAGCAGCTTGGCCTCCGTGGGGGCTTTCTTT
>TRBJ1-1|15|TRBD1|NA|TRBV7-8
CASSFRTGRSTEAFF
TGTGCCAGCAGCTTCCGGACAGGGAGGAGCACTGAAGCTTTCTTT
>TRBJ1-2|16|TRBD1|few|TRBV5-1
CASSISPDRISYGYTF
TGCGCCAGCAGCATTTCCCCGGACAGGATTTCATATGGCTACACCTTC
>TRBJ1-1|14|NA|NA|TRBV4-1
CASSSVGKDTEAFF
TGCGCCAGCAGCTCGGTGGGGAAGGACACTGAAGCTTTCTTT
>TRBJ2-1|14|TRBD2|NA|TRBV5-1
CATSLASSYNEQFF
TGCGCCACCTCACTAGCGAGCTCCTACAATGAGCAGTTCTTC
>TRBJ1-2|13|NA|NA|TRBV5-8
CASSRGQNYGYTF
TGTGCCAGCAGCCGAGGACAGAACTATGGCTACACCTTC
>TRBJ1-6|13|NA|NA|TRBV2
CASSGVRNSPLHF
TGTGCCAGCAGTGGTGTCCGAAATTCACCCCTCCACTTT
>TRBJ1-2|15|NA|NA|TRBV6-5
CASSYSRQGNYGYTF
TGTGCCAGCAGTTACTCAAGGCAGGGGAACTATGGCTACACCTTC
>TRBJ1-3|13|NA|NA|TRBV7-2
CASSRIAGNTIYF
TGTGCCAGCAGTCGGATTGCGGGAAACACCATATATTTT
>TRBJ2-7|11|NA|NA|TRBV6-1
CASSVLSGQYF
TGTGCCAGCAGCGTACTTTCAGGGCAGTACTTC
>TRBJ1-3|11|NA|few|TRBV29-1
CTAGSGNTIYF
TGCACCGCCGGGTCTGGAAACACCATATATTTT
>TRBJ2-6|16|NA|once|TRBV11-1
CASSFAAVSGANVLTF
TGTGCCAGCAGCTTTGCGGCAGTCTCTGGGGCCAACGTCCTGACTTTC
>TRBJ2-7|11|TRBD2|NA|TRBV20-1
CSATDGREQYF
TGCAGTGCGACGGACGGGAGGGAGCAGTACTTC